The entry below describes one TCR beta chain. The data were taken from a study of blood T cell repertoires in COVID-19. Study overall: The United States, Italy and Spain were the sources of the acute and convalescent COVID-19 samples. PBMCs, B-cell-depleted T cells, or T cells provided the cDNA or gDNA that made up the material.

The repertoire was sequenced with immunoSEQ multiplex PCR; TCRdb's copy has only in-frame clones and lacks some. The sample lists 40,000 to 50,000 clones; 70% to 90% were seen once. The CDR3 is 12 amino acids. The V gene's germline CDR1 is LGHDT and CDR2 YNNKEL (reference sequence). V lost 4 bases and J lost 7, with 5 bases in between. The TCR originated in a man between 65 and 85 years old with acute or convalescent COVID-19. Source material: peripheral blood. The V call is TRBV3-1 (or the pseudogene TRBV3-2), the J call TRBJ1-6; D is unresolved. DNA of the CDR3: TGTGCCAGCAGCCCCGGGAATTCACCCCTCCACTTT. Its translation is CASSPGNSPLHF.